These 11 T cell receptor beta chains originate from one sample sequenced in a study of blood T cells in healthy people across ages. Sample-barcoded 5' priming and a J-beta primer mix drove a second PCR of about 7 to 11 cycles. In TCRdb, the 5' RACE reads were re-called with MiXCR into one record per CDR3 protein. The sample consists of approximately 800,000 distinct CDR3 sequences, 53% of them appearing once. The source material was blood. These receptors all come from a man aged 80 or over in good health.

The chain links TRBV7-9 to TRBJ2-4; no clear D. The CDR3 has 17 amino acids. CDR1 and CDR2 from the germline V gene are SEHNR and FQNEAQ (reference sequence). Trimming removed 5 bases from V and 0 bases from J, with 17 bases in between. In DNA, the CDR3 is TGTGCCAGCAGCCCCGACACTGGCCGGCCAGCCAAAAACATTCAGTACTTC. This encodes CASSPDTGRPAKNIQYF. The complete variable domain, with remaining parts taken from reference TRBV7-9 and TRBJ2-4, reads DTGVSQNPRHKITKRGQNVTFRCDPISEHNRLYWYRQTLGQGPEFLTYFQNEAQLEKSRLLSDRFSAERPKGSFSTLEIQRTEQGDSAMYLCASSPDTGRPAKNIQYFGAGTRLSVL.

The chain couples TRBV29-1 to TRBJ2-1; possible D gene TRBD2, 5 bases. Germline CDR1 is SQVTM and CDR2 is ANQGSEA. Trimming cost V 6 bases and J 0 bases, with 15 bases left between them. The CDR3 runs 15 residues. The CDR3 loop is CSVGSLGSSYNEQFF. CDR3 bases: TGCAGCGTCGGATCCCTAGGGAGCTCCTACAATGAGCAGTTCTTC.

The rearrangement uses TRBV6-1 and TRBJ2-7, with TRBD2 identical over 8 bases. The end of the DNA is better explained by TRBJ2-5, so the J call may be wrong. This CDR3 comprises 15 residues. Germline-derived CDR1 and CDR2 are MNHNS and SASEGT. The CDR3 protein is CASRRLARRGETQYF. CDR3 bases: TGTGCCAGCAGGCGACTAGCGCGAAGGGGGGAGACCCAGTACTTC.

The J gene is TRBJ2-7, the V gene TRBV3-1, with 9 positions matching TRBD2. This CDR3 region has 17 residues. In germline, CDR1 is LGHDT, CDR2 YNNKEL (reference sequence). V dropped 1 base and J dropped 5; count of bases not matched to a gene: 12. In DNA, the CDR3 is TGTGCCAGCAGCCAAGTCCCACCTCTAGCGGGATTCGACGAGCAGTACTTC. Amino acids: CASSQVPPLAGFDEQYF.

The rearrangement links TRBV20-1 to TRBJ2-1, with D perhaps matching TRBD1 (6 bases). This CDR3 comprises 15 residues. Germline V gene lookup returns CDR1 DFQATT and CDR2 SNEGSKA (reference sequence). The V end was cut by 2 bases, the J end by 4 bases, with 15 bases between. As DNA, the CDR3 is TGCAGTGCTAGACCCTCGACAGGTAGTTACAATGAGCAGTTCTTC. This gives the protein CSARPSTGSYNEQFF.

The chain links TRBV28 to TRBJ2-7, with TRBD2 identical over 9 bases. V lost 5 bases, J lost 5 bases, and 10 bases stayed unmatched. Germline loops: CDR1 MDHEN, CDR2 SYDVKM. The CDR3 contains 15 residues. This chain's CDR3 is CASSSEASGNHEQYF. For the CDR3, the DNA is TGTGCCAGCAGTAGTGAGGCTAGCGGGAACCACGAGCAGTACTTC.

Concerning this clonotype: This may stem from a read error, because a much larger clone lies one nucleotide away. The V call is TRBV12-3 or TRBV12-4, the J call TRBJ1-2; D is uncertain. The CDR3 is 15 amino acids. The CDR3 coding sequence is TGTGCCAGCAGTTTAAGACGCACGAACCTCTATGGCCACACCTTC. Protein product: CASSLRRTNLYGHTF.

This clonotype turned up a few times. The chain links TRBV20-1 to TRBJ1-2, with D maybe TRBD1 (5 bases). CDR1 and CDR2 from the germline V gene are DFQATT and SNEGSKA (reference sequence). The V and J ends lost 6 bases and 3 bases respectively, with 14 bases between them. The CDR3 is made up of 13 amino acids. CDR3 coding DNA: TGCAGTGCAACGACGGGGCGGGACTATGGCTACACCTTC. Protein product: CSATTGRDYGYTF.

The rearrangement links TRBV5-1 to TRBJ2-1, with TRBD2 identical over 11 bases. CDR3 length equals 14 residues. The V gene's germline CDR1 is SGHRS and CDR2 YFSETQ. Unmatched junction bases numbered 5, after V lost 5 bases and J lost 7 bases. The CDR3 coding sequence is TGCGCCAGCAGTAGCGGGAGGGATAGGAATGAGCAGTTCTTC. It encodes CASSSGRDRNEQFF.

This clonotype was seen a handful of times. J is TRBJ2-5 and V is TRBV20-1; 7 positions match TRBD1. With 3 bases clipped from V and 5 bases from J, the junction kept 6 bases outside the gene matches. The CDR3 sequence is 13 residues long. Per germline, CDR1 DFQATT and CDR2 SNEGSKA (reference sequence). The CDR3 region has the DNA TGCAGTGCTAGTCTAGGGGGCAAGGAGACCCAGTACTTC. Amino acids: CSASLGGKETQYF.

V and J are TRBV6-6 and TRBJ1-2; 8 nucleotides line up with TRBD1. The CDR3 spans 13 residues. The V gene's germline CDR1 is MNHNY and CDR2 SVGAGI (reference sequence). V gave up 5 bases and J gave up 4 bases; unmatched junction bases: 3. In nucleotides, the CDR3 is TGTGCCAGCAGTGCAGGGGGCCTCTATGGCTACACCTTC. It translates to CASSAGGLYGYTF.